A selection of T cell receptor beta chains follows, all from one sample in a study of T cell changes during pregnancy in multiple sclerosis. Profiled with immunoSEQ multiplex PCR; TCRdb holds only in-frame clones, not every one. The data show 25,000 to 35,000 clones, roughly 89% seen once. The material sequenced was CD8+ T cells from peripheral blood mononuclear cells, taken in the first trimester of pregnancy. The receptor set was obtained from a female donor with multiple sclerosis, enrolled in a pregnancy study. Both conserved end residues are part of each CDR3. The order of the fields is clone size, V gene, J gene, D gene, CDR3 protein, CDR3 DNA. The D gene is left open where the match is weak. The size entry is marked missing in some rows and otherwise reads once, few, many or a size class.

NA,TRBV13,TRBJ2-3,TRBD2,CASSTSGFTDTQYF,TGTGCCAGCAGCACTAGCGGGTTCACAGATACGCAGTATTTT
few,TRBV27,TRBJ1-6,TRBD1,CASSLRRQGGNSPLHF,TGTGCCAGCAGTTTACGTCGACAGGGGGGAAATTCACCCCTCCACTTT
NA,TRBV19,TRBJ1-1,TRBD1,CASSAHRGTEAFF,TGTGCCAGTAGCGCCCACAGGGGAACTGAAGCTTTCTTT
NA,TRBV4-3,TRBJ1-1,NA,CASSQESHSLNTEAFF,TGCGCCAGCAGCCAAGAATCCCACAGTTTGAACACTGAAGCTTTCTTT
NA,TRBV7-3,TRBJ2-2,NA,CASSLTAQRGEDTGELFF,TGTGCCAGCAGCTTAACGGCGCAACGAGGGGAGGACACCGGGGAGCTGTTTTTT
NA,TRBV28,TRBJ2-1,TRBD2,CASRPPSGRRYNEQFF,TGTGCCAGCCGGCCCCCTAGCGGGAGGAGGTACAATGAGCAGTTCTTC
NA,TRBV27,TRBJ2-1,NA,CASTLTGSYNEQFF,TGTGCCAGCACCCTGACGGGCTCCTACAATGAGCAGTTCTTC
NA,TRBV28,TRBJ2-2,NA,CASGSVLVDYLNTGELFF,TGTGCGTCGGGGTCTGTACTGGTCGACTACCTGAACACCGGGGAGCTGTTTTTT
once,TRBV4-1,TRBJ2-7,TRBD2,CASSQVAGDSSYEQYF,TGCGCCAGCAGCCAAGTAGCGGGAGATTCCTCCTACGAGCAGTACTTC
NA,TRBV28,TRBJ1-1,NA,CASSRGYPGNTEAFF,TGTGCCAGCAGTCGGGGATACCCCGGGAACACTGAAGCTTTCTTT
NA,TRBV7-9,TRBJ2-1,TRBD2,CASSSTSGPDNEQFF,TGTGCCAGCAGCTCAACTAGCGGGCCGGACAATGAGCAGTTCTTC
NA,TRBV6-4,TRBJ2-3,NA,CASSGSGSTDTQYF,TGTGCCAGCAGTGGTAGCGGTAGCACAGATACGCAGTATTTT
once,TRBV11-1,TRBJ2-7,TRBD1,CASSRTGNRYEQYF,TGTGCCAGCAGCAGGACAGGGAACCGCTACGAGCAGTACTTC
NA,TRBV11-1,TRBJ2-5,TRBD2,CASSLALAGVARYGETQYF,TGTGCCAGCAGCTTAGCTCTAGCGGGAGTGGCGCGGTACGGGGAGACCCAGTACTTC
NA,TRBV11-2,TRBJ2-3,NA,CASSSYSAADTQYF,TGTGCCAGCAGCTCCTACTCCGCGGCAGATACGCAGTATTTT
NA,TRBV4-3,TRBJ2-1,NA,CASSQDSASAHNEQFF,TGCGCCAGCAGCCAAGATAGTGCTAGCGCACACAATGAGCAGTTCTTC
NA,TRBV12-5,TRBJ1-3,NA,CASGRGSGNTIYF,TGTGCTAGTGGCAGGGGATCAGGAAACACCATATATTTT
NA,TRBV10-3,TRBJ2-6,NA,CAISPSGANVLTF,TGTGCCATCAGTCCCTCCGGGGCCAACGTCCTGACTTTC
NA,TRBV7-9,TRBJ1-1,NA,CASSVGHPNTEAFF,TGTGCCAGCAGCGTCGGACACCCTAACACTGAAGCTTTCTTT
once,TRBV29-1,TRBJ2-7,TRBD2,CSVPAGALSGEQYF,TGCAGCGTTCCAGCGGGAGCGCTCTCAGGCGAGCAGTACTTC
NA,TRBV7-9,TRBJ1-1,NA,CASSLTGLYTEAFF,TGTGCCAGCAGCTTAACAGGGTTGTACACTGAAGCTTTCTTT
NA,TRBV5-5,TRBJ1-5,NA,CASSLRGSGNQPQHF,TGTGCCAGCAGCTTAAGAGGTAGTGGCAATCAGCCCCAGCATTTT
NA,TRBV4-1,TRBJ2-1,NA,CASSQGRSDRNEQFF,TGCGCCAGCAGCCAAGGGCGGTCGGATAGGAATGAGCAGTTCTTC
NA,TRBV6-4,TRBJ1-1,NA,CASSDGGGNTEAFF,TGTGCCAGCAGTGACGGGGGCGGGAACACTGAAGCTTTCTTT
NA,TRBV7-9,TRBJ2-3,TRBD1,CASSTGERSTDTQYF,TGTGCCAGCAGCACAGGGGAGAGGAGCACAGATACGCAGTATTTT
NA,TRBV30,TRBJ1-1,NA,CAWSRVNTEAFF,TGTGCCTGGAGTAGAGTCAACACTGAAGCTTTCTTT